This T cell receptor (beta chain) was recovered during a study of identical twins. Findings and limits, study-wide: Carriage of fewer insertions was seen in abundant cord blood beta clonotypes, whereas memory repertoires showed none.

V was cut by 2 bases and J by 5 bases, with 15 bases left in between. Per germline, CDR1 MNHEY and CDR2 SMNVEV (reference sequence). There are 15 residues in the CDR3. TCRdb analysed the 5' RACE reads with MiXCR anew, one entry per CDR3 protein. The sample has a few hundred thousand distinct CDR3 sequences; roughly 20% are singletons. Notes on this clonotype: Its target is unknown.

The chain uses TRBV27 and TRBJ1-1; weak D call: TRBD1 (5 bases). Sequencing was performed on naive T cells sorted from blood. This TCR was sampled from a man aged 45-60 years in good health. This CDR3 is CASSLSGIGATEAFF. The DNA for the CDR3 is TGTGCCAGCAGTTTAAGCGGGATAGGGGCAACTGAAGCTTTCTTT.